This T cell receptor beta chain came from a study of PD-L1 blockade in urothelial cancer. Only in-frame clones appear in the TCRdb table, and some are missing; sequencing was by immunoSEQ multiplex PCR. Seen here are some 53,000 clones, 60% to 80% observed once, and the top ten hold over 3.5%. This clone was seen only a few times. This TCR came from a man aged 65-85 years with urothelial cancer. Sequencing was performed on PBMCs, taken around atezolizumab (anti-PD-L1) treatment.

The CDR3 DNA sequence: TGTGCCAGCAGTTGGGCGGGGGGGCGGTCAGATACGCAGTATTTT. Translation: CASSWAGGRSDTQYF. The chain uses TRBV7-2 and TRBJ2-3, with 9 positions matching TRBD2. Germline V gene lookup returns CDR1 SGHTA and CDR2 FQGNSA. The CDR3 is made up of 15 amino acids. The trim removed 6 bases at V and 4 bases at J, leaving 8 bases unmatched.